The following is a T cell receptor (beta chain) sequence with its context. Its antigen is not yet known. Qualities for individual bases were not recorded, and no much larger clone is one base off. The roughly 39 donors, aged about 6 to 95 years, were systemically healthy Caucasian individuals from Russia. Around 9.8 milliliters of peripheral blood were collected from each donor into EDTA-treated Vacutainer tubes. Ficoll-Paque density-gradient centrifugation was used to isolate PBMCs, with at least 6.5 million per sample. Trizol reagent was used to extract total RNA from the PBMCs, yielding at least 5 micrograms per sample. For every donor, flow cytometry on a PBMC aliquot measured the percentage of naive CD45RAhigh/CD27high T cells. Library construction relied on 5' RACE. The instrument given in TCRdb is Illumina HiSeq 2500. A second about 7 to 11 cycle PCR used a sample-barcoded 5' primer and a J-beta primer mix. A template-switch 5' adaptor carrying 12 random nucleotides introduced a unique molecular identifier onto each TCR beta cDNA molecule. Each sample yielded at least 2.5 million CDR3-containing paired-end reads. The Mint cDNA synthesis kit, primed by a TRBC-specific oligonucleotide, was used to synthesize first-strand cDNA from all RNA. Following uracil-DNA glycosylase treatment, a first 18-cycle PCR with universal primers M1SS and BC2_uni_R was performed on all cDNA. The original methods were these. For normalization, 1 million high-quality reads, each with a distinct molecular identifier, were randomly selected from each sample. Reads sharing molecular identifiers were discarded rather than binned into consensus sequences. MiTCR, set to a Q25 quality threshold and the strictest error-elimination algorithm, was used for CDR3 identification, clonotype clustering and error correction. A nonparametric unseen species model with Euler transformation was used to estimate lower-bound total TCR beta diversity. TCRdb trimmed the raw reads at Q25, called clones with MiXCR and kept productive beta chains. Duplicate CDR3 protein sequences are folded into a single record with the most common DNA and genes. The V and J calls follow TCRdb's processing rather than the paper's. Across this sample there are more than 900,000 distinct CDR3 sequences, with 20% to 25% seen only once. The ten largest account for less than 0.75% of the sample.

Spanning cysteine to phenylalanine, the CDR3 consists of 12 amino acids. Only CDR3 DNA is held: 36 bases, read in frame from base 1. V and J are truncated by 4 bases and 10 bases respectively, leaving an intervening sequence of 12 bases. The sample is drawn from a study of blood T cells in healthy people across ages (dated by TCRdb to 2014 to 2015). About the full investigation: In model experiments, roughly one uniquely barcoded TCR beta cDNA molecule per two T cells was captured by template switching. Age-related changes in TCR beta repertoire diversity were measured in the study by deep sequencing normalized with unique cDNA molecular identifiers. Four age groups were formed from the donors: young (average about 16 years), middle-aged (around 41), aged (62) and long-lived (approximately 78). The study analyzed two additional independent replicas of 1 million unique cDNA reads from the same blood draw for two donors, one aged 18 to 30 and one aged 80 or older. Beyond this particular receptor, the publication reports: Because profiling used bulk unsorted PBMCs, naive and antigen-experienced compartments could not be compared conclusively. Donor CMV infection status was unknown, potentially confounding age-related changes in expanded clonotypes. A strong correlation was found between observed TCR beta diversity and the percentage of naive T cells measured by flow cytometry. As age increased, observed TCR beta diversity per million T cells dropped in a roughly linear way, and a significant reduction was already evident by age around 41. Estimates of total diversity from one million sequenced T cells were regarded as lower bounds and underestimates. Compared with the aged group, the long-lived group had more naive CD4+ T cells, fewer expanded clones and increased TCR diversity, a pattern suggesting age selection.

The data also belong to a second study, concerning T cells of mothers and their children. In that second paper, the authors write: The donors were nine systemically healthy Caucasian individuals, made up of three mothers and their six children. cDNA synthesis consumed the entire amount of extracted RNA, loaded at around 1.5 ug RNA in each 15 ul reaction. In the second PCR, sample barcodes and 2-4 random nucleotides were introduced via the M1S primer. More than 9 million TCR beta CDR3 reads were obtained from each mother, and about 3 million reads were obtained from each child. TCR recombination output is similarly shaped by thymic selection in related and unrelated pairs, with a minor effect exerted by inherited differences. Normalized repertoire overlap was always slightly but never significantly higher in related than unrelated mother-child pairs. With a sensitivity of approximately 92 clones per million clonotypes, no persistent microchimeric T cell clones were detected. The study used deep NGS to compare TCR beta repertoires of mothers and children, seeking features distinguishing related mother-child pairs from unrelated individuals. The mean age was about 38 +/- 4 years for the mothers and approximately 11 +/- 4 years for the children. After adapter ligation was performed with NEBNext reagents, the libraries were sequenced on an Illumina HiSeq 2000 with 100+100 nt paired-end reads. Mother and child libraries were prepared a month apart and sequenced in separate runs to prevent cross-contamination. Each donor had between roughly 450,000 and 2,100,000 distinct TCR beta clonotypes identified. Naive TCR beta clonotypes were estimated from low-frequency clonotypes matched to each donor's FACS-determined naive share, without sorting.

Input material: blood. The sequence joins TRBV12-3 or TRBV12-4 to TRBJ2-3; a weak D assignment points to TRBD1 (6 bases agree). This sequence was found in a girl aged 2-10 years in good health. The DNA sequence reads TGTGCCAGCAGTTCACGACAGGCCCCGCAGTATTTT. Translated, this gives CASSSRQAPQYF.